This T cell receptor (beta chain) was captured in a study of molecular identifiers for immune sequencing clone quantification. CDR3 length: 13 residues. The ends were cut back, 5 bases at V and 5 bases at J, with 9 bases in the middle. Germline V gene lookup returns CDR1 KGHDR and CDR2 SFDVKD. For bulk TCR libraries, previously described methods and listed TCR primers were used. TCRdb called the PCR reads again in MiXCR, with one record for every CDR3 protein. The data contain approximately 320,000 distinct CDR3 sequences, 24% of them singletons. This clonotype was recorded many times. The specimen sequenced was naive CD8+ T cells from blood, with Jurkat cell RNA spiked in. This sample's subset: FACS-sorted CD8+CD4-CCR7+CD45RA+ naive T cells. The chain has TRBV24-1 and TRBJ1-5; no definite D call. This sequence originates from a human donor in good health. Some libraries in this study had Jurkat cell RNA spiked in. The CDR3 loop reads CATSAAGDQPQHF. CDR3 DNA sequence: TGTGCCACCAGTGCAGCTGGTGATCAGCCCCAGCATTTT.